This T cell receptor (beta chain) comes out of a study of T cell repertoires in cytomegalovirus infection (dated by TCRdb to between 2018 and 2020). Some background on the complete study: Because public TCR beta signatures pointed to carriage of CMV infection together with the matching HLA type, the HLA type of each donor mattered for the analysis.

The research as a whole found: Cumulative frequency of public TCR beta family members discriminated carriers of CMV infection plus the relevant HLA type in this cohort and an independent approximately 400-donor cohort. The ex vivo response was dominated by HLA-C-restricted CMV-specific TCR beta clonotypes, which also provided the single most frequent clonotype in two of eight donors.

The CDR3 sequence holds 15 residues, the cysteine and phenylalanine included. Only CDR3 DNA is held: 45 bases, read in frame from base 1. The V end loses 3 bases and the J end loses 2 bases, and a stretch of 11 bases separates them. The germline V gene specifies MDHEN as CDR1 and SYDVKM as CDR2. The sequencer was an Illumina HiSeq 1500. In-frame beta chains were kept once TCRdb had trimmed the public reads at Q25 with fastp and called clones with MiXCR. Identical CDR3 protein sequences are pooled into one entry, listed with their most common genes and DNA. The sample table shows roughly 190,000 distinct CDR3 sequences, and 8% to 10% are seen once. About 4.6% of the sample comes from the top ten. This clonotype was observed many times. Its antigen is unknown. The record has no base qualities; no much larger clone is one base away.

Sequencing input: PBMCs. The clonotype comes from a human donor in good health (CMV status not recorded). Some clones in this sample may be carry-over from other donors' samples. The receptor chain draws on TRBV28 and TRBJ1-5; the best D guess is TRBD1, with 5 bases matching. The DNA sequence is TGTGCCAGCAGTTTCGCCAGGGCTCGCAATCAGCCCCAGCATTTT. This is translated as CASSFARARNQPQHF.